The rows below give T cell receptor beta chains drawn from one sample of a study of shared clonotypes between healthy human individuals. The method was immunoSEQ multiplex PCR; TCRdb's version includes in-frame clones alone and lacks a portion of them. Among hundreds of thousands of clones, 92% were seen once, and the ten largest hold more than 20%. The sample taken for sequencing was naive CD8+ T cells sorted from blood. The receptors originated from a young man in good health. Both conserved end residues are part of each CDR3. The D gene is left open where the match is weak. The size of a clone is reported for some rows only, either as once, few or many, or as a class for expanded clones.

clone size: NA
V gene: TRBV4-2
J gene: TRBJ2-1
D gene: TRBD2
CDR3 protein: CASSSRVAGRSYNEQFF
CDR3 DNA: TGTGCCAGCAGCTCCCGGGTAGCGGGTCGTTCCTACAATGAGCAGTTCTTC

clone size: NA
V gene: TRBV2
J gene: TRBJ2-1
D gene: TRBD2
CDR3 protein: CASPSGRVPHEQFF
CDR3 DNA: TGTGCCAGCCCAAGCGGGAGGGTTCCCCATGAGCAGTTCTTC

clone size: NA
V gene: TRBV7-6
J gene: TRBJ1-1
D gene: NA
CDR3 protein: CASSLRLGTEAFF
CDR3 DNA: TGTGCCAGCAGCCTCCGGTTGGGCACGGAAGCTTTCTTT

clone size: NA
V gene: TRBV28
J gene: TRBJ2-2
D gene: NA
CDR3 protein: CASSSGRRNTGELFF
CDR3 DNA: TGTGCCAGCAGTTCGGGACGGAGGAACACCGGGGAGCTGTTTTTT

clone size: once
V gene: TRBV30
J gene: TRBJ2-7
D gene: TRBD2
CDR3 protein: CAWTVAGVGEQYF
CDR3 DNA: TGTGCCTGGACGGTAGCGGGAGTAGGCGAGCAGTACTTC

clone size: NA
V gene: TRBV15
J gene: TRBJ2-7
D gene: TRBD2
CDR3 protein: CATSSMLAGDYEQYF
CDR3 DNA: TGTGCCACCAGCAGTATGCTAGCGGGAGACTACGAGCAGTACTTC

clone size: NA
V gene: TRBV7-9
J gene: TRBJ2-4
D gene: NA
CDR3 protein: CASSAPGLNSNQYF
CDR3 DNA: TGTGCCAGCAGCGCTCCGGGACTCAATAGTAATCAGTACTTC

clone size: NA
V gene: TRBV5-6
J gene: TRBJ1-5
D gene: NA
CDR3 protein: CASSRAGVGNQPQHF
CDR3 DNA: TGTGCCAGCAGCCGGGCGGGGGTTGGGAATCAGCCCCAGCATTTT

clone size: NA
V gene: TRBV7-8
J gene: TRBJ2-7
D gene: TRBD2
CDR3 protein: CASSLVLLAGTYEQYF
CDR3 DNA: TGTGCCAGCAGCTTAGTGCTTCTAGCGGGGACCTACGAGCAGTACTTC

clone size: NA
V gene: TRBV5-4
J gene: TRBJ2-7
D gene: TRBD2
CDR3 protein: CASSLRGTSRSSTF
CDR3 DNA: TGTGCCAGCAGCCTGCGGGGGACTAGCCGCTCCTCAACCTTC

clone size: NA
V gene: TRBV6-6
J gene: TRBJ2-5
D gene: TRBD2
CDR3 protein: CASSPERETQETQYF
CDR3 DNA: TGTGCCAGCAGTCCCGAGCGGGAAACCCAAGAGACCCAGTACTTC

clone size: NA
V gene: TRBV4-1
J gene: TRBJ1-1
D gene: NA
CDR3 protein: CASSHARRGAFF
CDR3 DNA: TGCGCCAGCAGCCATGCCAGGCGGGGAGCTTTCTTT

clone size: NA
V gene: TRBV27
J gene: TRBJ1-1
D gene: NA
CDR3 protein: CASSSNPLTEAFF
CDR3 DNA: TGTGCCAGCAGTTCTAACCCGCTTACTGAAGCTTTCTTT

clone size: once
V gene: TRBV7-3
J gene: TRBJ2-1
D gene: TRBD2
CDR3 protein: CASSARTSGRGDEQFF
CDR3 DNA: TGTGCCAGCAGCGCAAGGACTAGCGGGAGAGGCGATGAGCAGTTCTTC

clone size: NA
V gene: TRBV11-3
J gene: TRBJ2-2
D gene: NA
CDR3 protein: CASSLAAGTGELFF
CDR3 DNA: TGTGCCAGCAGCTTAGCTGCGGGCACCGGGGAGCTGTTTTTT

clone size: few
V gene: TRBV6-5
J gene: TRBJ2-7
D gene: NA
CDR3 protein: CASSVGTAYEQYF
CDR3 DNA: TGTGCCAGCAGTGTCGGAACGGCCTACGAGCAGTACTTC

clone size: NA
V gene: TRBV7-2
J gene: TRBJ2-7
D gene: NA
CDR3 protein: CASSNPPGQAYEQYF
CDR3 DNA: TGTGCCAGCAGCAACCCGCCCGGACAAGCCTACGAGCAGTACTTC

clone size: NA
V gene: TRBV10-3
J gene: TRBJ2-1
D gene: TRBD1
CDR3 protein: CAISDYDRGFEQFF
CDR3 DNA: TGTGCCATCAGTGACTATGACAGGGGGTTTGAGCAGTTCTTC

clone size: NA
V gene: TRBV21-1
J gene: TRBJ2-2
D gene: NA
CDR3 protein: CASTPGLGELFF
CDR3 DNA: TGTGCCAGCACCCCAGGGCTCGGGGAGCTGTTTTTT

clone size: NA
V gene: TRBV10-3
J gene: TRBJ2-5
D gene: NA
CDR3 protein: CAISESVDNQETQYF
CDR3 DNA: TGTGCCATCAGTGAGTCCGTGGACAACCAAGAGACCCAGTACTTC

clone size: NA
V gene: TRBV15
J gene: TRBJ2-1
D gene: NA
CDR3 protein: CATSRTGNEQFF
CDR3 DNA: TGTGCCACCAGCAGAACGGGCAATGAGCAGTTCTTC

clone size: NA
V gene: TRBV5-1
J gene: TRBJ2-1
D gene: NA
CDR3 protein: CASSTGETGATLNEQFF
CDR3 DNA: TGCGCCAGCAGCACGGGGGAAACAGGGGCTACCCTCAATGAGCAGTTCTTC

clone size: NA
V gene: TRBV7-9
J gene: TRBJ2-1
D gene: TRBD2
CDR3 protein: CASINVRSGGEDEQFF
CDR3 DNA: TGTGCCAGCATAAATGTCCGGAGCGGGGGCGAGGATGAGCAGTTCTTC

clone size: once
V gene: TRBV10-1
J gene: TRBJ2-7
D gene: TRBD2
CDR3 protein: CASSEIAGGSEQYF
CDR3 DNA: TGCGCCAGCAGTGAAATCGCGGGAGGGTCAGAGCAGTACTTC

clone size: NA
V gene: TRBV7-6
J gene: TRBJ2-1
D gene: NA
CDR3 protein: CASMAPWDNEQFF
CDR3 DNA: TGTGCCAGCATGGCGCCATGGGACAATGAGCAGTTCTTC

clone size: NA
V gene: TRBV9
J gene: TRBJ2-2
D gene: NA
CDR3 protein: CASSVRGNTGELFF
CDR3 DNA: TGTGCCAGCAGCGTAAGAGGGAACACCGGGGAGCTGTTTTTT

clone size: once
V gene: TRBV27
J gene: TRBJ2-3
D gene: NA
CDR3 protein: CASSSVPTATNTQYF
CDR3 DNA: TGTGCCAGCAGTTCCGTCCCCACTGCCACAAATACGCAGTATTTT

clone size: once
V gene: TRBV27
J gene: TRBJ2-1
D gene: TRBD2
CDR3 protein: CASSLSQRGLGYNEQFF
CDR3 DNA: TGTGCCAGCAGTTTATCCCAGCGGGGGTTGGGCTACAATGAGCAGTTCTTC

clone size: NA
V gene: TRBV28
J gene: TRBJ2-1
D gene: NA
CDR3 protein: CASSPVDIGEQFF
CDR3 DNA: TGTGCCAGCAGTCCAGTTGATATTGGTGAGCAGTTCTTC

clone size: NA
V gene: TRBV9
J gene: TRBJ2-2
D gene: NA
CDR3 protein: CASSVDAGVNTGELFF
CDR3 DNA: TGTGCCAGCAGCGTAGACGCGGGTGTGAACACCGGGGAGCTGTTTTTT

clone size: NA
V gene: TRBV10-3
J gene: TRBJ1-1
D gene: NA
CDR3 protein: CAISETGSNTEAFF
CDR3 DNA: TGTGCCATCAGTGAGACAGGGTCGAACACTGAAGCTTTCTTT

clone size: NA
V gene: TRBV15
J gene: TRBJ1-2
D gene: NA
CDR3 protein: CATSSGQSNYGYTF
CDR3 DNA: TGTGCCACCAGCAGTGGACAGAGCAACTATGGCTACACCTTC

clone size: NA
V gene: TRBV7-9
J gene: TRBJ2-7
D gene: NA
CDR3 protein: CASSRRSNSYEQYF
CDR3 DNA: TGTGCCAGCAGTCGCCGATCGAACTCCTACGAGCAGTACTTC

clone size: NA
V gene: TRBV2
J gene: TRBJ1-1
D gene: NA
CDR3 protein: CATSRAKEAFF
CDR3 DNA: TGTGCCACCTCACGGGCAAAGGAAGCTTTCTTT

clone size: NA
V gene: TRBV2
J gene: TRBJ2-3
D gene: TRBD2
CDR3 protein: CASRGTSGSRDTQYF
CDR3 DNA: TGTGCCAGCAGAGGGACTAGCGGGAGTCGGGATACGCAGTATTTT

clone size: NA
V gene: TRBV14
J gene: TRBJ1-1
D gene: NA
CDR3 protein: CASSQPGPQGNTEAFF
CDR3 DNA: TGTGCCAGCAGCCAGCCGGGACCCCAGGGGAACACTGAAGCTTTCTTT

clone size: few
V gene: TRBV28
J gene: TRBJ2-7
D gene: NA
CDR3 protein: CASNYGRDEQYF
CDR3 DNA: TGTGCCAGCAACTATGGAAGAGACGAGCAGTACTTC

clone size: few
V gene: TRBV30
J gene: TRBJ1-5
D gene: TRBD1
CDR3 protein: CAWGVDPGQGPYSNQPQHF
CDR3 DNA: TGTGCCTGGGGAGTGGACCCGGGACAGGGGCCTTATAGCAATCAGCCCCAGCATTTT

clone size: NA
V gene: TRBV13
J gene: TRBJ2-1
D gene: TRBD1
CDR3 protein: CASSDRVDEQFF
CDR3 DNA: TGTGCCAGCAGTGACAGGGTGGATGAGCAGTTCTTC

clone size: NA
V gene: TRBV9
J gene: TRBJ2-7
D gene: TRBD1
CDR3 protein: CASSVNSDRAYEQYF
CDR3 DNA: TGTGCCAGCAGCGTTAACAGCGACAGGGCTTACGAGCAGTACTTC

clone size: NA
V gene: TRBV13
J gene: TRBJ2-4
D gene: NA
CDR3 protein: CASSPTRSDIQYF
CDR3 DNA: TGTGCCAGCAGCCCGACTAGATCAGACATTCAGTACTTC

clone size: NA
V gene: TRBV7-2
J gene: TRBJ2-7
D gene: NA
CDR3 protein: CASSWTIGAYYEQYF
CDR3 DNA: TGTGCCAGCAGCTGGACCATCGGGGCTTACTACGAGCAGTACTTC

clone size: NA
V gene: TRBV5-1
J gene: TRBJ2-5
D gene: NA
CDR3 protein: CASSLLPGEETQYF
CDR3 DNA: TGCGCCAGCAGCTTGCTCCCGGGCGAAGAGACCCAGTACTTC

clone size: NA
V gene: TRBV6-1
J gene: TRBJ2-5
D gene: TRBD2
CDR3 protein: CASSELAGYQETQYF
CDR3 DNA: TGTGCCAGCAGTGAACTAGCGGGTTACCAAGAGACCCAGTACTTC

clone size: NA
V gene: TRBV9
J gene: TRBJ2-5
D gene: NA
CDR3 protein: CASTKSGALQETQYF
CDR3 DNA: TGTGCCAGCACCAAGTCGGGGGCACTCCAAGAGACCCAGTACTTC

clone size: NA
V gene: TRBV27
J gene: TRBJ2-3
D gene: NA
CDR3 protein: CASSLLVQDTQYF
CDR3 DNA: TGTGCCAGCAGTTTATTGGTCCAGGATACGCAGTATTTT

clone size: NA
V gene: TRBV11-2
J gene: TRBJ2-1
D gene: NA
CDR3 protein: CASSQRKPPEQFF
CDR3 DNA: TGTGCCAGCAGCCAACGAAAGCCCCCGGAGCAGTTCTTC

clone size: NA
V gene: TRBV13
J gene: TRBJ2-1
D gene: TRBD1
CDR3 protein: CASSAKGRGYNEQFF
CDR3 DNA: TGTGCCAGCAGTGCGAAGGGCAGGGGGTACAATGAGCAGTTCTTC

clone size: NA
V gene: TRBV12-5
J gene: TRBJ2-1
D gene: NA
CDR3 protein: CASGPPEDNEQFF
CDR3 DNA: TGTGCTAGTGGTCCCCCCGAGGACAATGAGCAGTTCTTC

clone size: NA
V gene: TRBV5-6
J gene: TRBJ2-1
D gene: NA
CDR3 protein: CATKDRGSGMYNEQFF
CDR3 DNA: TGTGCCACCAAGGACAGGGGTAGCGGGATGTACAATGAGCAGTTCTTC

clone size: NA
V gene: TRBV14
J gene: TRBJ2-1
D gene: NA
CDR3 protein: CASSSGRVDEQFF
CDR3 DNA: TGTGCCAGCAGCTCAGGCAGGGTCGATGAGCAGTTCTTC

clone size: NA
V gene: TRBV18
J gene: TRBJ2-7
D gene: NA
CDR3 protein: CASSYGPYEQYF
CDR3 DNA: TGTGCCAGCTCATACGGACCCTACGAGCAGTACTTC

clone size: NA
V gene: TRBV6-4
J gene: TRBJ1-1
D gene: TRBD1
CDR3 protein: CASRETGGYTEAFF
CDR3 DNA: TGTGCCAGCAGGGAGACAGGGGGCTACACTGAAGCTTTCTTT